This TCR beta chain was sequenced in a study of blood T cell repertoires in COVID-19 (dated by TCRdb to 2018 to 2021). A note on the overall study: Collaborator samples came from the United States, Italy and Spain and covered acute and convalescent phases of COVID-19. The material from the prospective study consisted of cDNA or gDNA derived from T cells, B-cell-depleted T cells, or PBMCs. The dataset comprised deeply sampled blood TCRbeta repertoires from subjects exposed to, actively infected with, or recovered from COVID-19. The repertoires were released in a freely available public database intended as a resource for research on the immune response to SARS-CoV-2. Samples came from the ongoing ImmuneRACE study (first 160 participants) plus 1,254 subjects from 6 global collaborators. A de-identified subject ID, COVID-19 status, age in years and sex were almost always included in the sample metadata. Where available, HLA class I and class II types were obtained from metadata supplied by the sample provider rather than from assay-based typing.

Collaborating institutions collected whole blood in K2EDTA tubes following their own protocols. For TCRbeta analysis, collaborators shipped samples as frozen whole blood, isolated PBMCs, or DNA extracted from either of those sample types. The full study reports these points: The amount of clinical and demographic metadata varied by source and participant and was provided uncurated.

A remark on this clone: The target of this receptor is not known. Qualities for individual bases were not recorded, and no much larger clone is one base off.

TCRbeta CDR3 regions were amplified from genomic DNA using the immunoSEQ Assay, a bias-controlled multiplex PCR. On the study's bioinformatics: Within the assay, amplification of reference gene primers was used to estimate how many nucleated cells each sample contained. To quantify the absolute abundance of each unique TCRbeta CDR3 rearrangement, sequence reads were collapsed and filtered. For each sample, productive Simpson clonality was calculated by taking the square root of Simpson's diversity index across productive rearrangements. TCRdb carries this immuneACCESS record with in-frame sequences only. Its versions omit some clonotypes, under half of them owing to an unresolved V gene in the studies checked, with the rest unexplained. V and J calls and clone size follow that table, whereas D and trimming were derived from the DNA. This sample has fewer than 95,000 clones in its table, and roughly nine tenths of those were observed once. 8% to 9.5% of the sample belongs to the ten largest clones.

V sheds 4 bases and J sheds 7 bases, leaving 13 bases between their ends. From the germline V gene, CDR1 is MDHEN and CDR2 is SYDVKM. The CDR3 sequence holds 14 residues, the cysteine and phenylalanine included. The only DNA kept is the CDR3, 42 bases in frame from the first base. The rearrangement combines TRBV28 with TRBJ1-4; TRBD1 could be the D gene, as 5 bases match. The receptor's source is a man in his forties or fifties with acute or convalescent COVID-19. The specimen was peripheral blood. The sequenced DNA: TGTGCCAGCAGTTGGGCGACAGTTCCTGAAAAACTGTTTTTT. Its translation reads: CASSWATVPEKLFF.